The 26 T cell receptor beta chains presented below share a single source sample, sequenced in a study of T-cell memory formation after mild COVID-19. Using its own MiXCR run on the 5' RACE reads, TCRdb lists one record per CDR3 protein. This table has roughly 80,000 distinct CDR3 sequences, around 25% appearing once. The sample was PBMCs or a T cell subset sorted from them (not recorded which). Every receptor here comes from a man aged 18 to 30 who had mild COVID-19 (a few samples of this study predate the infection). Cell type and time point are not known.

The V gene is TRBV20-1, the J gene TRBJ1-5; no clear D. The CDR3 covers 18 residues. V dropped 3 bases and J dropped 4 bases, with 25 bases sitting between them. Per germline, CDR1 DFQATT and CDR2 SNEGSKA (reference sequence). The CDR3 loop is CSASGKIGPSGLNQPQHF. DNA of the CDR3: TGCAGTGCTAGCGGAAAGATCGGACCAAGTGGCCTGAATCAGCCCCAGCATTTT.

This chain links TRBV20-1 with TRBJ1-1; D uncertain. Looked up from germline, CDR1 is DFQATT and CDR2 is SNEGSKA (reference sequence). The CDR3 contains 14 residues. V lost 5 bases and J lost 11, with 24 bases in between. CDR3 residues: CSAPASRLTGDAFF. The CDR3 bases are TGCAGTGCTCCCGCGTCCCGACTAACCGGTGACGCTTTCTTT.

This clonotype has only a few counts. The chain recombines TRBV15 with TRBJ2-7, with D hard to call. CDR1 and CDR2 from the germline V gene are LNHNV and YYDKDF (reference sequence). This CDR3 spans 17 amino acids. Trimming left V 0 bases short and J 2 bases short, with 17 bases between. CDR3 in amino acids: CATSRDRDRAEPYEQYV. CDR3 DNA sequence: TGTGCCACCAGCAGAGATAGAGATAGGGCCGAGCCCTACGAGCAGTACGTC.

The chain couples TRBV5-1 to TRBJ2-3; 7 bases align to TRBD1. Germline CDR1 and CDR2: SGHRS and YFSETQ. Trimming took 1 base from V and 5 from J; bases not matched to a gene: 10. The CDR3 has 16 amino acids. CDR3 residues: CASSLLRQGSEDTQYF. CDR3 sequence (DNA): TGCGCCAGCAGCTTGTTGAGACAGGGCTCCGAAGATACGCAGTATTTT. Together with reference TRBV5-1 and TRBJ2-3, the CDR3 gives the full variable domain: KAGVTQTPRYLIKTRGQQVTLSCSPISGHRSVSWYQQTPGQGLQFLFEYFSETQRNKGNFPGRFSGRQFSNSRSEMNVSTLELGDSALYLCASSLLRQGSEDTQYFGPGTRLTVL.

The rearrangement joins TRBV29-1 to TRBJ1-1; D is ambiguous. Germline V gene sequence: CDR1 SQVTM, CDR2 ANQGSEA. This CDR3 is 10 amino acids long. V was clipped by 3 bases and J by 6 bases, with 5 bases between them. Written as DNA, the CDR3 is TGCAGCGTTGAGGTCTCTGAAGCTTTCTTT. It codes for CSVEVSEAFF. The full variable domain, with the rest looked up from reference TRBV29-1 and TRBJ1-1, is SAVISQKPSRDICQRGTSLTIQCQVDSQVTMMFWYRQQPGQSLTLIATANQGSEATYESGFVIDKFPISRPNLTFSTLTVSNMSPEDSSIYLCSVEVSEAFFGQGTRLTVV.

The chain uses TRBV20-1 and TRBJ2-3; D gene ambiguous. The CDR3 loop spans 12 amino acids. Germline V gene sequence: CDR1 DFQATT, CDR2 SNEGSKA (reference sequence). The V end lost 3 bases, the J end lost 6 bases, and 10 bases lay between the germline ends. CDR3 loop: CSASAVGDTQYF. The CDR3 DNA is TGCAGTGCTAGTGCCGTAGGCGATACGCAGTATTTT.

The chain recombines TRBV4-1 with TRBJ2-5, with 11 bases aligning to TRBD2. Germline CDR1 and CDR2: MGHRA and YSYEKL. CDR3 length: 15 amino acids. Losses at the gene ends were 4 bases for V and 5 bases for J; bases not matched to a gene: 6. The CDR3 DNA sequence: TGCGCCAGCAGCCGTCGTAGCGGGGGGGCTGAGACCCAGTACTTC. It specifies CASSRRSGGAETQYF.

The table lists this clonotype with a few counts. The CDR3 nucleotides read TGTGCCAGCAGCCCAGCCCGCGGGGACTACGAGCAGTACTTC. Translating gives CASSPARGDYEQYF. The gene calls are TRBV7-8 and TRBJ2-7; tentatively, D is TRBD2 (6 bases). The CDR3 consists of 14 residues. V was cut by 5 bases and J by 3 bases, with 14 bases left in between. Germline V gene sequence: CDR1 SGHVS, CDR2 FQNEAQ.

This clonotype was counted only a few times. The chain recombines TRBV13 with TRBJ2-3, with D tentatively TRBD2 (6 bases). Trimming took 0 bases from V and 0 from J, leaving 13 bases between them. The CDR3 loop spans 17 amino acids. The V gene's germline CDR1 is PRHDT and CDR2 FYEKMQ (reference sequence). The chain's CDR3 is CASSLGLGAGSTDTQYF. CDR3 DNA sequence: TGTGCCAGCAGCTTAGGCCTAGGGGCGGGAAGCACAGATACGCAGTATTTT.

V and J are TRBV27 and TRBJ2-1; the D gene is possibly TRBD2 (6 bases). The CDR3 extends over 15 amino acids. The germline V and J ends were trimmed by 3 bases and 10 bases, with 19 bases remaining between them. The germline CDR1 and CDR2 sequences are MNHEY and SMNVEV (reference sequence). The CDR3 here is CASSLAGDSAREQFF. In DNA, the CDR3 is TGTGCCAGCAGTTTGGCTGGGGACTCTGCAAGGGAGCAGTTCTTC.

The chain uses TRBV20-1 and TRBJ2-3; 14 nucleotides align to TRBD2. J lost 7 bases, V lost 6 bases, and 9 bases had no gene match. This CDR3 contains 15 residues. The germline V gene has CDR1 DFQATT and CDR2 SNEGSKA (reference sequence). The CDR3 nucleotides are TGCAGTGCCGTCCGCAGACTAGCGGGGGGGTATACGCAGTATTTT. It is translated as CSAVRRLAGGYTQYF.

The chain combines TRBV4-1 with TRBJ2-5; 11 bases are shared with TRBD1. V shed 4 bases, J shed 3 bases, and the junction held 7 bases outside the gene matches. In germline, CDR1 is MGHRA, CDR2 YSYEKL. This CDR3 spans 16 amino acids. The CDR3 region has the DNA TGCGCCAGCAGCCGCGGGGGACAGGGGGGCGAAGAGACCCAGTACTTC. Amino acid sequence: CASSRGGQGGEETQYF.

The chain combines TRBV7-8 with TRBJ2-5; D uncertain. This CDR3 spans 14 amino acids. Germline-derived CDR1 and CDR2 are SGHVS and FQNEAQ. With 1 base removed from V and 2 bases from J, the gap between germline ends came to 8 bases. CDR3 DNA: TGTGCCAGCAGCTTAGAGGATCTTCAAGAGACCCAGTACTTC. Translating gives CASSLEDLQETQYF. The full variable domain, with the rest looked up from reference TRBV7-8 and TRBJ2-5, is GAGVSQSPRYKVAKRGQDVALRCDPISGHVSLFWYQQALGQGPEFLTYFQNEAQLDKSGLPSDRFFAERPEGSVSTLKIQRTQQEDSAVYLCASSLEDLQETQYFGPGTRLLVL.

This clonotype has just a few counts. The gene calls are TRBV6-6 and TRBJ1-5; no clear D. From germline, CDR1 is MNHNY and CDR2 SVGAGI (reference sequence). The V gene lost 6 bases and the J gene lost 15 bases, with 9 bases spanning the gap. The CDR3 totals 9 residues. The CDR3 sequence is CASSSPPHF. CDR3 coding DNA: TGTGCCAGCAGCTCCCCTCCGCATTTT.

The gene calls are TRBV29-1 and TRBJ1-2, with D possibly TRBD1 on 6 matching bases. Between the trimmed V and J ends, which lost 6 bases and 4 bases, there was a span of 15 bases. This CDR3 spans 13 amino acids. Germline-derived CDR1 and CDR2 are SQVTM and ANQGSEA. CDR3 DNA sequence: TGCAGCGTACCCGGTGCAGGGGCCTATGGCTACACCTTC. It yields the protein CSVPGAGAYGYTF.

The chain joins TRBV5-4 to TRBJ2-7; D is tentatively TRBD1 or TRBD2 (5 bases each). Deletions cut 4 bases from V and 6 bases from J, with 20 bases between. Germline CDR1 is SGHNT and CDR2 is YYREEE (reference sequence). The CDR3 length is 15 residues. The CDR3 here is CASSPTPGQRGEQYF. The CDR3, as DNA: TGTGCCAGCAGCCCTACTCCGGGGCAGCGCGGCGAGCAGTACTTC.

The chain employs TRBV5-6 and TRBJ2-7, with D possibly being TRBD1 (6 bases). V was cut by 2 bases and J by 2 bases, with 17 bases left in between. Looked up from germline, CDR1 is SGHDT and CDR2 is YYEEEE. The CDR3 covers 16 residues. CDR3 protein: CASSFDPGHSPYEQYF. The CDR3 nucleotides are TGTGCCAGCAGCTTTGATCCGGGACACTCCCCCTACGAGCAGTACTTC.

V and J are TRBV2 and TRBJ2-7; tentative D call: TRBD2 (5 bases). The V gene's germline CDR1 is SNHLY and CDR2 FYNNEI. CDR3 size: 12 residues. The ends were cut back, 9 bases at V and 2 bases at J, with 11 bases in the middle. CDR3 sequence: CARQADTYEQYF. For the CDR3, the DNA is TGTGCCAGGCAAGCGGATACCTACGAGCAGTACTTC.

The gene calls are TRBV20-1 and TRBJ2-1; TRBD1 matches 7 bases. CDR1 is DFQATT, CDR2 SNEGSKA, per germline (reference sequence). CDR3 length: 12 residues. Trimming took 5 bases from V and 7 from J; bases not matched to a gene: 5. The CDR3 sequence is CSAGDSVNEQFF. The CDR3 DNA is TGCAGTGCTGGGGACAGTGTGAATGAGCAGTTCTTC.

This clonotype has at least ten counts. The chain employs TRBV2 and TRBJ2-6, with D possibly being TRBD1 (5 bases). The germline CDR1 and CDR2 sequences are SNHLY and FYNNEI. Between the trimmed V and J ends, which lost 1 base and 0 bases, there was a span of 10 bases. The CDR3 length is 17 residues. This chain's CDR3 is CASSEGGSSSGANVLTF. The CDR3 bases are TGTGCCAGCAGTGAAGGGGGCAGCTCCTCTGGGGCCAACGTCCTGACTTTC.

The rearrangement uses TRBV11-3 and TRBJ2-1, with 8 bases aligning to TRBD2. The germline V gene has CDR1 SGHNT and CDR2 YENEEA. The CDR3 has 15 residues. J gave up 8 bases and V 5 bases, and 11 bases lay outside the gene matches. The CDR3 sequence: CASSLSGGYGDEQFF. The CDR3, as DNA: TGTGCCAGCAGCCTAAGCGGGGGATATGGCGATGAGCAGTTCTTC.

The V gene is TRBV5-1, the J gene TRBJ1-1; D is ambiguous. Germline lookup yields CDR1 SGHRS and CDR2 YFSETQ. Trimming left V 7 bases short and J 4 bases short, with 17 bases between. The CDR3 runs 14 residues. The DNA for the CDR3 is TGCGCCAGCTCCGAAGGATGGGGAGTCACTGAAGCTTTCTTT. The encoded protein is CASSEGWGVTEAFF.

The rearrangement links TRBV7-9 to TRBJ2-7, with 10 bases that match TRBD1. Germline CDR1 is SEHNR and CDR2 is FQNEAQ (reference sequence). The CDR3 consists of 16 residues. V lost 1 base, J lost 5 bases, and 8 bases stayed unmatched. The chain's CDR3 is CASSLVVRTGGNEQYV. In DNA form, the CDR3 reads TGTGCCAGCAGCTTAGTCGTAAGGACAGGGGGGAACGAGCAGTACGTC.

The chain carries TRBV6-1 and TRBJ2-7, with D tentatively TRBD1 (6 bases). The CDR3 runs 13 residues. V dropped 2 bases and J dropped 3 bases, with 8 bases sitting between them. Germline values: CDR1 MNHNS, CDR2 SASEGT. In DNA form, the CDR3 reads TGTGCCAGCAGTGAACCAGGGGACTACGAGCAGTACGTC. Residues: CASSEPGDYEQYV.

This clonotype was seen only once. This chain joins TRBV5-1 and TRBJ2-5; D call uncertain. CDR1 is SGHRS, CDR2 YFSETQ, per germline. The CDR3 spans 17 residues. Trimming took 4 bases from V and 0 from J, leaving 19 bases between them. The CDR3 coding sequence is TGCGCCAGCAGCCGTATTCCGGGCCTAGAGTACCAAGAGACCCAGTACTTC. This translates into CASSRIPGLEYQETQYF.

In this sample, this clonotype turned up a few times. The CDR3: CSARDRELYEQYF. The CDR3 nucleotides read TGCAGTGCTAGGGACAGGGAGCTATACGAGCAGTACTTC. The gene calls are TRBV20-1 and TRBJ2-7, with 8 nucleotides matching TRBD1. From germline, CDR1 is DFQATT and CDR2 SNEGSKA (reference sequence). There are 13 residues in the CDR3. V was clipped by 3 bases and J by 4 bases; unmatched bases: 5.